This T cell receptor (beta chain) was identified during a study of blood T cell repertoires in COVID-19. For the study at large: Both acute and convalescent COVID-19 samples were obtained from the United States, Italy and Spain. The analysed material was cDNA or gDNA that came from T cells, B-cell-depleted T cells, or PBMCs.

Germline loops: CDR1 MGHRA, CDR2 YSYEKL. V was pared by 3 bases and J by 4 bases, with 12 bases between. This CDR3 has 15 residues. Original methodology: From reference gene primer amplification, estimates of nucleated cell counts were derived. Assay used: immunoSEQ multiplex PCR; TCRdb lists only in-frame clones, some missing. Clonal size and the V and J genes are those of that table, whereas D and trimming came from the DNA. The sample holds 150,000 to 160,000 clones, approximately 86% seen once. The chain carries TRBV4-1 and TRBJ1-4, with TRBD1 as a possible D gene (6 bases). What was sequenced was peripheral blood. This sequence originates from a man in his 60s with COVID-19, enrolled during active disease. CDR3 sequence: CASSQGQAFNEKLFF. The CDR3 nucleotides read TGCGCCAGCAGCCAGGGACAAGCGTTTAATGAAAAACTGTTTTTT.